The following is a T cell receptor beta chain sequence with its context. Antigen unknown. A junction end diverges from the germline sequence, so it may reflect a read error. Per germline, CDR1 DFQATT and CDR2 SNEGSKA (reference sequence). The CDR3 sequence is 15 residues long. Unsorted libraries were prepared from 2 million PBMCs held at -80 C. These data originate in a study of neurological immune-mediated disorders. General study points: The greatest degree of TCR clonal expansion was observed in HTLV-1-associated myelopathy, with the lowest in multiple sclerosis, below that of healthy controls. No expanded-clone CDR3 amino acid sequence recurred across subjects, suggesting private TCR-beta repertoires.

5'RACE with 10-nucleotide random UMIs generated the cDNA. TCRdb processed the 5' RACE reads anew with MiXCR; each CDR3 protein has one entry. The table lists tens of thousands of distinct CDR3 sequences, roughly a tenth of them singletons. This chain links TRBV20-1 with TRBJ2-5, with a possible D match to TRBD1 (6 bases). This receptor was taken from a woman aged 60 to 75 with HTLV-1-associated myelopathy (HAM/TSP). Sequenced input: PBMCs. This CDR3 reads CSALPGDRKQENQYF. DNA of the CDR3: TGCAGTGCTCTCCCAGGGGACCGGAAACAAGAGAACCAGTACTTC.